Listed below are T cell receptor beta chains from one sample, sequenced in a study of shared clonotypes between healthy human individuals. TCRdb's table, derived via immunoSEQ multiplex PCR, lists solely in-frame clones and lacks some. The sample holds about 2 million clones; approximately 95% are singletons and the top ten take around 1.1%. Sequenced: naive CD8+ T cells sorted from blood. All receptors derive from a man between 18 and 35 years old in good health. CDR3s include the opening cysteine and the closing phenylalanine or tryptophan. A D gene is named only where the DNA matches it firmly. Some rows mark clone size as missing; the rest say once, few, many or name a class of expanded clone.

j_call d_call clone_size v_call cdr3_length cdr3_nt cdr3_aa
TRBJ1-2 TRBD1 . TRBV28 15 TGTGCCAGCAGTTTGCTGGCAGGGGGCGAGGCTGGCTACACCTTC CASSLLAGGEAGYTF
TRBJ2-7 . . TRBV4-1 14 TGCGCCAGCAGCCGGCTGATCGGAGCCTACGAGCAGTACTTC CASSRLIGAYEQYF
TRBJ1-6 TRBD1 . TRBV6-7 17 TGTGCCAGCAGTTACAGGGGGACAGGGGTTTACGAATCACCCCTCCACTTT CASSYRGTGVYESPLHF
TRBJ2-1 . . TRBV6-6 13 TGTGCCAGCAACGCGGGCGGAGGAAATGAGCAGTTCTTC CASNAGGGNEQFF
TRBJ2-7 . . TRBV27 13 TGTGCCAGCAGTTTGATAGGTTCGATCGAGCAGTACTTC CASSLIGSIEQYF
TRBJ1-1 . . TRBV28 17 TGTGCCAGCAGTCCGGTTATTTCGACTGGGATGAACACTGAAGCTTTCTTT CASSPVISTGMNTEAFF
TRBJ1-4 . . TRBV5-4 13 TGTGCCAGCAGGGTCTGGGGATTGGAAAAACTGTTTTTT CASRVWGLEKLFF
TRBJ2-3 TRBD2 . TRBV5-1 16 TGCGCCAGCAGTTGGACTAGCGGGAGCTCTACAGATACGCAGTATTTT CASSWTSGSSTDTQYF
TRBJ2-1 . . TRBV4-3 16 TGCGCCAGCAGCCAAGGAGCTGAGAGGTACTACAATGAGCAGTTCTTC CASSQGAERYYNEQFF
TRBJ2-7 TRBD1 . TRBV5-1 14 TGCGCCAGCAGCTTGGTGGGACAGGGCTACGAGCAGTACTTC CASSLVGQGYEQYF
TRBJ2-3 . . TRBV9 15 TGTGCCAGCAGCGCTGGACAAGGTAGCACAGATACGCAGTATTTT CASSAGQGSTDTQYF
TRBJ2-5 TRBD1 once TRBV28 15 TGTGCCAGCAGTTTAGGGACAGGGGGCTGGGAGACCCAGTACTTC CASSLGTGGWETQYF
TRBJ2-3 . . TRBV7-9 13 TGTGCCAGCAGCGGCTTATCAGCAGATACGCAGTATTTT CASSGLSADTQYF
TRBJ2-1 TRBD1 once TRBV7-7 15 TGTGCTAGCAGCGCCGGACAGGGGGTTTTACATGAGCAGTTCTTC CASSAGQGVLHEQFF
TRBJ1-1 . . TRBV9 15 TGTGCCAGCAGCGCACGGTATGGGGGGGACACTGAAGCTTTCTTT CASSARYGGDTEAFF
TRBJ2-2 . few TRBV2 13 TGTGCCAGCAGTGACGGCAGGACCGGGGAGCTGTTTTTT CASSDGRTGELFF
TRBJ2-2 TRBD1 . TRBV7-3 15 TGTGCCAGCTCCCGCGGACAGGGTTGGTCCGGGGAGCTGTTTTTT CASSRGQGWSGELFF
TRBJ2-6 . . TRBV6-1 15 TGTGCCAGCCTTTTATGGGGATCTGGGGCCAACGTCCTGACTTTC CASLLWGSGANVLTF
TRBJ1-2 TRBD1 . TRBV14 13 TGTGCCAGCAGCCACTGGACAGGGGATGGCTACACCTTC CASSHWTGDGYTF
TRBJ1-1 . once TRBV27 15 TGTGCCAGCAGTCCGATACGGGTTTACTCCACTGAAGCTTTCTTT CASSPIRVYSTEAFF
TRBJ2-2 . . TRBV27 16 TGTGCCAGCAGTGCCTCTTGGGGGGAGAGGGCCGGGGAGCTGTTTTTT CASSASWGERAGELFF
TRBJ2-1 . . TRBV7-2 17 TGTGCCAGCATCAAAGTGGCGGGCCCGAGCTCCTACAATGAGCAGTTCTTC CASIKVAGPSSYNEQFF
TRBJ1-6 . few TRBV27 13 TGTGCCAGCAGTCCGACAGATAATTCACCCCTCCACTTT CASSPTDNSPLHF
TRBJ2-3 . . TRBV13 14 TGTGCCAGCAGCGTCGGGACTCCCACAGATACGCAGTATTTT CASSVGTPTDTQYF
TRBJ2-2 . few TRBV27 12 TGTGCCAGCAGTCAGTACACCGGGGAGCTGTTTTTT CASSQYTGELFF
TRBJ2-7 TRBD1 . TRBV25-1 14 TGTGCCAGCAAACGGACAGGAGTTGCTACCGAGCAGTACTTC CASKRTGVATEQYF
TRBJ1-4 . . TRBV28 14 TGTGCCAGCAGTCAGCCAGGGCCTAATGAAAAACTGTTTTTT CASSQPGPNEKLFF
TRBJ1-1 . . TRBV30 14 TGTGCCTGGAGTGTGGAGGGGGGAGGGACTGAAGCTTTCTTT CAWSVEGGGTEAFF
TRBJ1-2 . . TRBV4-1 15 TGCGCCAGCAGCCTGGGGACGGGCCCGAACTATGGCTACACCTTC CASSLGTGPNYGYTF
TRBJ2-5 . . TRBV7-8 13 TGTGCCAGCAGGGACCCCTTGAAAGAGACCCAGTACTTC CASRDPLKETQYF
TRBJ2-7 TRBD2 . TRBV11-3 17 TGTGCCAGCAGCACCAACCCTAGCGGGACAGCAAGCTACGAGCAGTACTTC CASSTNPSGTASYEQYF
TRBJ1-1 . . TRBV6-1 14 TGTGCCAGCAGTGATATGCAGGAGGAAACTGAAGCTTTCTTT CASSDMQEETEAFF
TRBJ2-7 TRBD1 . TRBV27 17 TGTGCCAGCAGTCCCAACGGGGGACAGGGTAGCTCCTACGAGCAGTACTTC CASSPNGGQGSSYEQYF
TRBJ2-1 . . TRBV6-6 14 TGTGCCAGCACCAACTATGGCTCCTACAATGAGCAGTTCTTC CASTNYGSYNEQFF
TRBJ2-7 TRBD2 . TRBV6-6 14 TGTGCCAGCAGTCCGGGACTAGCGGAATACGAGCAGTACTTC CASSPGLAEYEQYF
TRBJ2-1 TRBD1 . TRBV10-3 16 TGTGCCATCAGTGAGTCGATAGGGACAGGGGACCATGAGCAGTTCTTC CAISESIGTGDHEQFF
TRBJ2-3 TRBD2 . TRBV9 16 TGTGCCAGCAGCCATCGACTAGCGGGAGGGGGTGATACGCAGTATTTT CASSHRLAGGGDTQYF
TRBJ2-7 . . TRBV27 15 TGTGCCAGCAGTACCACAGGCTGGGGTACCTACGAGCAGTACTTC CASSTTGWGTYEQYF
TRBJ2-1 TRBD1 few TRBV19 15 TGTGCCAGTAGTACGGGACAGACAATTTTGGTTGAGCAGTTCTTC CASSTGQTILVEQFF
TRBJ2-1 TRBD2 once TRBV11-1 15 TGTGCCAGCAGCCCGACTAGCGGGGACTACAATGAGCAGTTCTTC CASSPTSGDYNEQFF
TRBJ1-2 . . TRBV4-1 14 TGCGCCAGCAGCCAAGATAACAGAGTCTATGGCTACACCTTC CASSQDNRVYGYTF
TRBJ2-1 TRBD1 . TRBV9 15 TGTGCCAGCAGCCAGACAGGGGGCTGGGGGTATGAGCAGTTCTTC CASSQTGGWGYEQFF
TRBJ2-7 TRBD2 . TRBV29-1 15 TGCAGCGTAGAGCTAGCGGGTCCTTCCTCCTACGAGCAGTACTTC CSVELAGPSSYEQYF
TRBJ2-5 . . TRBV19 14 TGTGCCAGTAGGACGGACGGTACCCAAGAGACCCAGTACTTC CASRTDGTQETQYF
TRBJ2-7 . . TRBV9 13 TGTGCCAGCAGCCCCCCACAAGCCTACGAGCAGTACTTC CASSPPQAYEQYF